The rows below give T cell receptor beta chains drawn from one sample of a study of prognosis after radiotherapy for stage I lung cancer. A single record per CDR3 protein comes from TCRdb applying MiXCR to the multiplex PCR reads. The repertoire holds tens of thousands of distinct CDR3 sequences, around 42% seen once, with 15% in the top ten. The sequenced sample was PBMCs, obtained before or after stereotactic body radiation therapy (not recorded which). The receptor set was obtained from a donor aged 50 or older with non-small cell lung cancer. CDR3s include the opening cysteine and the closing phenylalanine or tryptophan. The order of the fields is V gene, J gene, CDR3 length, clone size, D gene, CDR3 protein, CDR3 DNA. The D gene is left open where the match is weak. Clone size appears in some rows only: once, few, many, or a class for an expanded clone.

V gene: TRBV24-1
J gene: TRBJ2-7
CDR3 length: 16
clone size: NA
D gene: TRBD1
CDR3 protein: CATSDSDRDRYYEQYF
CDR3 DNA: TGTGCCACCAGTGATTCTGACCGGGACAGGTACTACGAGCAGTACTTC

V gene: TRBV7-9
J gene: TRBJ2-7
CDR3 length: 18
clone size: many
D gene: TRBD2
CDR3 protein: CASSIGTSGPQWVYEQYF
CDR3 DNA: TGTGCCAGCAGCATCGGGACTAGCGGGCCTCAATGGGTCTACGAGCAGTACTTC

V gene: TRBV6-1
J gene: TRBJ2-5
CDR3 length: 15
clone size: NA
D gene: NA
CDR3 protein: CASSPFSQGRQTQYF
CDR3 DNA: TGTGCCAGCAGTCCCTTTAGCCAAGGGCGGCAGACCCAGTACTTC

V gene: TRBV6-1
J gene: TRBJ2-3
CDR3 length: 15
clone size: once
D gene: TRBD2
CDR3 protein: CASSDLAGGIDTQYF
CDR3 DNA: TGTGCCAGCAGTGACCTAGCGGGAGGTATAGATACGCAGTATTTT

V gene: TRBV24-1
J gene: TRBJ2-1
CDR3 length: 14
clone size: many
D gene: NA
CDR3 protein: CATSETGRRDEQFF
CDR3 DNA: TGTGCCACCAGTGAGACAGGGAGGAGGGATGAGCAGTTCTTC

V gene: TRBV6-4
J gene: TRBJ2-7
CDR3 length: 19
clone size: NA
D gene: TRBD2
CDR3 protein: CASSDFIYLIAGVPHDQYF
CDR3 DNA: TGTGCCAGCAGTGACTTCATATATCTTATAGCGGGAGTGCCCCACGATCAGTACTTC

V gene: TRBV10-3
J gene: TRBJ2-2
CDR3 length: 14
clone size: many
D gene: TRBD1
CDR3 protein: CAIGQGVNTGELFF
CDR3 DNA: TGTGCCATCGGACAGGGGGTCAACACCGGGGAGCTGTTTTTT

V gene: TRBV12-3/TRBV12-4
J gene: TRBJ2-1
CDR3 length: 16
clone size: NA
D gene: NA
CDR3 protein: CASSTKRRTSYNEQFF
CDR3 DNA: TGTGCCAGCAGTACAAAAAGGAGGACCTCCTACAATGAGCAGTTCTTC

V gene: TRBV6-5
J gene: TRBJ2-2
CDR3 length: 19
clone size: many
D gene: NA
CDR3 protein: CASSYSNAAYVSNTGELFF
CDR3 DNA: TGTGCCAGCAGTTACTCGAATGCGGCTTATGTCTCGAACACCGGGGAGCTGTTTTTT

V gene: TRBV4-1
J gene: TRBJ1-1
CDR3 length: 14
clone size: many
D gene: NA
CDR3 protein: CASSQRQGNTEAFF
CDR3 DNA: TGCGCCAGCAGCCAACGGCAGGGCAACACTGAAGCTTTCTTT

V gene: TRBV7-9
J gene: TRBJ2-7
CDR3 length: 13
clone size: NA
D gene: NA
CDR3 protein: CASSSEGVGEQYF
CDR3 DNA: TGTGCCAGCAGCTCCGAGGGGGTCGGCGAGCAGTACTTC

V gene: TRBV11-2
J gene: TRBJ1-6
CDR3 length: 14
clone size: medium-sized
D gene: NA
CDR3 protein: CASSPLTGLSPLHF
CDR3 DNA: TGTGCCAGCAGCCCCTTGACCGGTCTTTCACCCCTCCACTTT

V gene: TRBV7-9
J gene: TRBJ2-3
CDR3 length: 11
clone size: many
D gene: NA
CDR3 protein: CASSLTDTQYF
CDR3 DNA: TGTGCCAGCAGCTTAACTGATACGCAGTATTTT

V gene: TRBV12-3/TRBV12-4
J gene: TRBJ1-3
CDR3 length: 16
clone size: medium-sized
D gene: NA
CDR3 protein: CASSVGAAGVGNTIYF
CDR3 DNA: TGTGCCAGCAGCGTTGGCGCCGCCGGGGTCGGAAACACCATATATTTT

V gene: TRBV6-1
J gene: TRBJ1-2
CDR3 length: 14
clone size: few
D gene: TRBD1
CDR3 protein: CASSTPGQGGGYTF
CDR3 DNA: TGTGCCAGCAGTACCCCGGGACAGGGTGGTGGCTACACCTTC

V gene: TRBV6-1
J gene: TRBJ1-3
CDR3 length: 16
clone size: medium-sized
D gene: NA
CDR3 protein: CASSDPGLPSGNTIYF
CDR3 DNA: TGTGCCAGCAGTGACCCGGGACTGCCTTCTGGAAACACCATATATTTT

V gene: TRBV6-1
J gene: TRBJ2-2
CDR3 length: 16
clone size: NA
D gene: NA
CDR3 protein: CASNSGLRGRTGELFF
CDR3 DNA: TGTGCCAGCAATAGTGGACTAAGGGGTAGGACCGGGGAGCTGTTTTTT

V gene: TRBV24-1
J gene: TRBJ1-1
CDR3 length: 13
clone size: many
D gene: NA
CDR3 protein: CATSEGIHTEAFF
CDR3 DNA: TGTGCCACCAGTGAAGGGATTCACACTGAAGCTTTCTTT

V gene: TRBV27
J gene: TRBJ1-3
CDR3 length: 16
clone size: medium-sized
D gene: TRBD1
CDR3 protein: CASSSIEGAKGNTIYF
CDR3 DNA: TGTGCCAGCAGTTCCATTGAGGGGGCAAAGGGAAACACCATATATTTT

V gene: TRBV20-1
J gene: TRBJ2-1
CDR3 length: 13
clone size: many
D gene: TRBD2
CDR3 protein: CSARGPSGNEQFF
CDR3 DNA: TGCAGTGCTAGAGGCCCTAGCGGGAATGAGCAGTTCTTC

V gene: TRBV14
J gene: TRBJ2-3
CDR3 length: 20
clone size: many
D gene: TRBD2
CDR3 protein: CASSHLRGLAGLSGTDTQYF
CDR3 DNA: TGTGCCAGCAGCCATCTCCGGGGACTAGCGGGTCTATCCGGCACAGATACGCAGTATTTT

V gene: TRBV12-3/TRBV12-4
J gene: TRBJ2-7
CDR3 length: 12
clone size: NA
D gene: NA
CDR3 protein: CASSLDGGEQYF
CDR3 DNA: TGTGCCAGCAGTTTAGACGGAGGCGAGCAGTACTTC